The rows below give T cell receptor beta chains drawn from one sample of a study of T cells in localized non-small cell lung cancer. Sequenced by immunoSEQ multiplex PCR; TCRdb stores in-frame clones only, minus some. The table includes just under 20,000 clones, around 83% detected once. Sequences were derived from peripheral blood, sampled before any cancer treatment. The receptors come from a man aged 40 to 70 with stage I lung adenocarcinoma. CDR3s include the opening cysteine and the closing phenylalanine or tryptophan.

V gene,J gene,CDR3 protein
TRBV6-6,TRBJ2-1,CASSPAASGGHEQFF
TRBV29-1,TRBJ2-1,CSVEGELADNEQFF
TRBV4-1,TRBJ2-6,CASSQSGANVLTF
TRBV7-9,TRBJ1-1,CASSLVGLGTEAFF
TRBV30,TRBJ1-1,CAWSGQGNTEAFF
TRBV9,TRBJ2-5,CASSLGTLQETQYF
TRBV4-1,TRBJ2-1,CASSPRIAGGPYNEQFF
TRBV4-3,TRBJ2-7,CASSSGLAGGAYEQYF
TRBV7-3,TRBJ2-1,CASSSSGTPWEQFF
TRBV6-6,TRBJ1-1,CASSYSVYRDTEAFF
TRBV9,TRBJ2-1,CASSAGLALYNEQFF
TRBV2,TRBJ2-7,CATTRDVNYEQYF
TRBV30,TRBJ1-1,CAWNRFTGGTEAFF
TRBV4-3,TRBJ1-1,CASSQEVTGSTEAFF
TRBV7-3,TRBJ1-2,CASSPTLDRGGYTF
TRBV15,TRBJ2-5,CATSRGDRGGQETQYF
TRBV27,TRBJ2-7,CASSFASGPYEQYF
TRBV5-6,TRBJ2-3,CASSLGSSGGTQYF
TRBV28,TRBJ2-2,CASSINTGELFF
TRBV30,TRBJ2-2,CAWGSGVGTGELFF
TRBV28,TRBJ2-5,CASEIGTSGFQETQYF
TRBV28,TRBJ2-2,CASSFEPTNTGELFF
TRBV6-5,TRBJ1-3,CASSSPGPTGNTIYF
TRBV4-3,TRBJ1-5,CASSQEIGSNRPQHF
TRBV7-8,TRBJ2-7,CASSPDARVRVEQYF
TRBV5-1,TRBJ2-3,CASSFSNAGTDTQYF
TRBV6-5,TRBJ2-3,CASREVASSTDTQYF
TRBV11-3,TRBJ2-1,CASSGGLAGANEQFF